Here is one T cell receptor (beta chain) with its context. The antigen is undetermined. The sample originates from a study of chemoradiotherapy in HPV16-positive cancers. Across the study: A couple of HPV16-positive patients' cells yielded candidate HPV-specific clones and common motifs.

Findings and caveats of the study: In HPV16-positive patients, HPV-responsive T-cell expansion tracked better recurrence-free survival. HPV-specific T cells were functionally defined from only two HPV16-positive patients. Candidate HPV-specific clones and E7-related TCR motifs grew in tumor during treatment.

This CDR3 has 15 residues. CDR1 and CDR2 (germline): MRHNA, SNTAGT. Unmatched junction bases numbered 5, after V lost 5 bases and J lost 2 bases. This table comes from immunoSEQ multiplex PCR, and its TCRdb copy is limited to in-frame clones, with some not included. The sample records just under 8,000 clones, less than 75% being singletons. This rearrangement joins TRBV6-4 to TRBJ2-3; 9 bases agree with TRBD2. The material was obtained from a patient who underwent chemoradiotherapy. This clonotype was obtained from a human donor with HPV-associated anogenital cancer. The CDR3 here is CASSPGTSITDTQYF. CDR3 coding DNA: TGTGCCAGCAGTCCCGGGACTAGCATCACAGATACGCAGTATTTT.